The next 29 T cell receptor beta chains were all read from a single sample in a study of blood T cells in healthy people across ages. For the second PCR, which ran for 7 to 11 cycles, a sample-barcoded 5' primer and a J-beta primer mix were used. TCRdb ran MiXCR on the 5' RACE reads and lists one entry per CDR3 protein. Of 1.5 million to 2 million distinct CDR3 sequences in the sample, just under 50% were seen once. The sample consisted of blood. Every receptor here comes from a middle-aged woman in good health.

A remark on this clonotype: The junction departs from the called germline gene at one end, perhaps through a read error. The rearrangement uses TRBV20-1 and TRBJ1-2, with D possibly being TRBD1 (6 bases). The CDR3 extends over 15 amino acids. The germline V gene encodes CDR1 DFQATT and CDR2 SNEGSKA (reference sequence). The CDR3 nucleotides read TGCAATGCTGTGACCTCGACAGGAGCTAACTATGGCTACACCTTC. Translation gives CNAVTSTGANYGYTF.

CDR3 amino acids: CASSPFSSGRSTDTQYF. CDR3 sequence (DNA): TGTGCCAGCTCACCATTTTCGTCGGGACGTAGCACAGATACGCAGTATTTT. The V gene is TRBV18, the J gene TRBJ2-3; D might be TRBD1 or TRBD2, each matching 5 bases. Germline assignment: CDR1 KGHSH and CDR2 LQKENI. Between the trimmed V and J ends, which lost 2 bases and 0 bases, there was a span of 15 bases. This CDR3 comprises 17 residues.

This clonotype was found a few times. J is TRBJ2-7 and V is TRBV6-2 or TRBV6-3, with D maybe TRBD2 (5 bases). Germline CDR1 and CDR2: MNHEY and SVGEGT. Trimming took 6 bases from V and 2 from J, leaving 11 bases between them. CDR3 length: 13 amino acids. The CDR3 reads CASSKLGAYEQYF. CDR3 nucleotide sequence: TGTGCCAGCAGCAAGCTCGGGGCCTACGAGCAGTACTTC.

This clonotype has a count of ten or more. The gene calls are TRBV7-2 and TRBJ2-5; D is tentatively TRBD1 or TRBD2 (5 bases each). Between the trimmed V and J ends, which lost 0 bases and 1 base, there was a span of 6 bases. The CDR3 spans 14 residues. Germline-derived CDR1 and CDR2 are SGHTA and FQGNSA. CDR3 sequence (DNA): TGTGCCAGCAGCTTAGCGGGGGTCCAAGAGACCCAGTACTTC. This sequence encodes CASSLAGVQETQYF. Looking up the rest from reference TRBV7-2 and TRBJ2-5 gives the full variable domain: GAGVSQSPSNKVTEKGKDVELRCDPISGHTALYWYRQSLGQGLEFLIYFQGNSAPDKSGLPSDRFSAERTGGSVSTLTIQRTQQEDSAVYLCASSLAGVQETQYFGPGTRLLVL.

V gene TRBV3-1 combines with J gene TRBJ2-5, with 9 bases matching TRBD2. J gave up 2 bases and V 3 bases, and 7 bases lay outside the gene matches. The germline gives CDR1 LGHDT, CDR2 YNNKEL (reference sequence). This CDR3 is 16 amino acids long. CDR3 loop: CASSHQAGGTQETQYF. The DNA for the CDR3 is TGTGCCAGCAGCCACCAAGCGGGGGGTACGCAAGAGACCCAGTACTTC.

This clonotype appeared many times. CDR3: CASRPDGYEQYF. The CDR3 nucleotides are TGTGCCAGCAGGCCTGACGGCTACGAGCAGTACTTC. The chain has TRBV6-6 and TRBJ2-7, with no clear D. The CDR3 is made up of 12 amino acids. The V and J ends lost 6 bases and 3 bases respectively, with 9 bases between them. Germline V gene sequence: CDR1 MNHNY, CDR2 SVGAGI (reference sequence).

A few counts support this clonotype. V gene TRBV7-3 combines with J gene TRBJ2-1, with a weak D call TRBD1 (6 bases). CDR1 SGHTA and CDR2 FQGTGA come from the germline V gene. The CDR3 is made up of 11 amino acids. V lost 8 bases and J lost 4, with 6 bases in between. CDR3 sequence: CASGQYNEQFF. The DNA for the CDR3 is TGTGCCAGCGGACAGTACAATGAGCAGTTCTTC.

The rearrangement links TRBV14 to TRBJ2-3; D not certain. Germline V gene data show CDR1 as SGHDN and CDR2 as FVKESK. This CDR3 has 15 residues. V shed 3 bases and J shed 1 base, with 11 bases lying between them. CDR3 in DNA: TGTGCCAGCAGCCACTGTGCAAGGTGCACAGATACGCAGTATTTT. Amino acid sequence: CASSHCARCTDTQYF.

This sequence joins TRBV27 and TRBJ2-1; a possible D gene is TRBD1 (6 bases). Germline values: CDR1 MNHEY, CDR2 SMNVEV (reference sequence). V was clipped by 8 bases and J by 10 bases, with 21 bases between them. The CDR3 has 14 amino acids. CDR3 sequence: CASSIGTPTREQFF. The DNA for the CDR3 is TGTGCCAGCTCCATAGGGACACCTACACGCGAGCAGTTCTTC.

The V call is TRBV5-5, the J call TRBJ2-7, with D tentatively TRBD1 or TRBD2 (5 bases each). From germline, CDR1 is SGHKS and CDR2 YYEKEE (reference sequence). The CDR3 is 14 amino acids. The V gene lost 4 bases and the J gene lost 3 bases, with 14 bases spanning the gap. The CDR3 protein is CASSVVQRGYEQYF. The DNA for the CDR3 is TGTGCCAGCAGCGTGGTCCAGAGGGGCTACGAGCAGTACTTC.

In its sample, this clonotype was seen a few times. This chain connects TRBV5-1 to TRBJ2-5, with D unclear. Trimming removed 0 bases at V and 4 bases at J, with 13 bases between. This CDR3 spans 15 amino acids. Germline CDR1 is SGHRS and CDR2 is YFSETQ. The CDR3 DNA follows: TGCGCCAGCAGCTTGGCGCGCACCCGGGCAGAGACCCAGTACTTC. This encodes CASSLARTRAETQYF.

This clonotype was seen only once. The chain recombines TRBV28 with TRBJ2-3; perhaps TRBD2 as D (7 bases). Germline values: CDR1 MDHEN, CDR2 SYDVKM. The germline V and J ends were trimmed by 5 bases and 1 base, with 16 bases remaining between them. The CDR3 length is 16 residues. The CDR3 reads CASSGPEGGGTDTQYF. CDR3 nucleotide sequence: TGTGCCAGCAGTGGGCCGGAAGGGGGGGGCACAGATACGCAGTATTTT. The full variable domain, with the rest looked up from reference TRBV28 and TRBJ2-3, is DVKVTQSSRYLVKRTGEKVFLECVQDMDHENMFWYRQDPGLGLRLIYFSYDVKMKEKGDIPEGYSVSREKKERFSLILESASTNQTSMYLCASSGPEGGGTDTQYFGPGTRLTVL.

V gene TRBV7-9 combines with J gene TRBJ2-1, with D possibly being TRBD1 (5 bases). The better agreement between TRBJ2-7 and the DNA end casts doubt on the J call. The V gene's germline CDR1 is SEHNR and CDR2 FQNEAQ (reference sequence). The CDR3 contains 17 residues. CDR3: CASSLGAVRDFYNEQYF. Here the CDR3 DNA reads TGTGCCAGCAGCTTAGGGGCGGTCAGGGATTTCTACAATGAGCAGTACTTC.

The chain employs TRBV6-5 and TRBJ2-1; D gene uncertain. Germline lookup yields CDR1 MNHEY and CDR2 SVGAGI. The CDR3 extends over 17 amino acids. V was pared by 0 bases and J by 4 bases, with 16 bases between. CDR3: CASSYSGSAPRYNEQFF. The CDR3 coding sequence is TGTGCCAGCAGTTACTCGGGGTCCGCTCCGAGATACAATGAGCAGTTCTTC.

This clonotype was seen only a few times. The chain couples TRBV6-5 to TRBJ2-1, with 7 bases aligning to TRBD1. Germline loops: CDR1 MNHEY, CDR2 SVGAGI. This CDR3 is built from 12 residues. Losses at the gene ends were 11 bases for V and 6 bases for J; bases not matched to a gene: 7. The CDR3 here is CASGTVINEQFF. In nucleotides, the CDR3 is TGTGCCTCGGGGACAGTAATCAATGAGCAGTTCTTC.

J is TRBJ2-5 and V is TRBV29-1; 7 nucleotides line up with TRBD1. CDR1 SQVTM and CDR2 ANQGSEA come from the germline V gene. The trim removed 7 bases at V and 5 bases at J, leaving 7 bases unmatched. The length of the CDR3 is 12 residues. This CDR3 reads CSGITGVETQYF. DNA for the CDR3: TGCAGCGGAATCACAGGGGTCGAGACCCAGTACTTC.

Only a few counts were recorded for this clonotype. CDR3 loop: CASSLGEGAIPYEQYF. For the CDR3, the DNA is TGTGCCAGCAGCTTAGGTGAGGGGGCTATCCCCTACGAGCAGTACTTC. This sequence joins TRBV7-8 and TRBJ2-7, with TRBD1 identical over 7 bases. Trimming cost V 1 base and J 2 bases; bases outside gene matches: 8. The CDR3 length is 16 residues. Germline loops: CDR1 SGHVS, CDR2 FQNEAQ.

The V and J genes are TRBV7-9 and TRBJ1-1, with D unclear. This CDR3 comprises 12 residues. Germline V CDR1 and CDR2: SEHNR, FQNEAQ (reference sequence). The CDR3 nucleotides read TGTGCGCTCCGGACGGGGTCTACTGAAGCTTTCTTT. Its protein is CALRTGSTEAFF.

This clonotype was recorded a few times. This CDR3 reads CAISEVTSGMYEQYF. CDR3 DNA: TGTGCCATCAGTGAAGTGACTAGCGGTATGTACGAGCAGTACTTC. The rearrangement joins TRBV10-3 to TRBJ2-7, with 9 bases lining up with TRBD2. The germline gives CDR1 ENHRY, CDR2 SYGVKD. V dropped 3 bases and J dropped 4; count of bases not matched to a gene: 7. CDR3 size: 15 residues.

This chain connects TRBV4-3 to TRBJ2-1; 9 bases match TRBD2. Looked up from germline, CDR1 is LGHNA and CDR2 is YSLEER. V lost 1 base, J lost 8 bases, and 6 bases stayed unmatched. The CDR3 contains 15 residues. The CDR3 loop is CASSQGDSGGHEQFF. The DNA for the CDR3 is TGCGCCAGCAGCCAAGGGGATAGCGGGGGCCATGAGCAGTTCTTC.

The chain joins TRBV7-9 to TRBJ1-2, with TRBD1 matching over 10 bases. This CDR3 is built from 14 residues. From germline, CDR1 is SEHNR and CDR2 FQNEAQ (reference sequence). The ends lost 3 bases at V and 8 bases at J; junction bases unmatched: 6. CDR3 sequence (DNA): TGTGCCAGCAGCTTTGGCGGACAGGGGGGCGGCTACACCTTC. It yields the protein CASSFGGQGGGYTF. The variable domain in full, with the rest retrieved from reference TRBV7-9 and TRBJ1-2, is DTGVSQNPRHKITKRGQNVTFRCDPISEHNRLYWYRQTLGQGPEFLTYFQNEAQLEKSRLLSDRFSAERPKGSFSTLEIQRTEQGDSAMYLCASSFGGQGGGYTFGSGTRLTVV.

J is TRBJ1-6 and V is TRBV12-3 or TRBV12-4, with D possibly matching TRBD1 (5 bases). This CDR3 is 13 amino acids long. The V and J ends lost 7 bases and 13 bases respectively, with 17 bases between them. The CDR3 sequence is CASTLEWGRPLHF. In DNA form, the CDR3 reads TGTGCCAGCACCTTGGAATGGGGGAGGCCCCTCCACTTT.

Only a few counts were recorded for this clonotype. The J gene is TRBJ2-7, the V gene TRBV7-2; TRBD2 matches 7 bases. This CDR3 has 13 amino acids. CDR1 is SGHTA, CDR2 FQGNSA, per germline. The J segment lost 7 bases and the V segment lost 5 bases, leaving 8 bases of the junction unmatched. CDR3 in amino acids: CASSVKRGGEQYF. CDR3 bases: TGTGCCAGCAGCGTTAAGCGGGGTGGTGAGCAGTACTTC.

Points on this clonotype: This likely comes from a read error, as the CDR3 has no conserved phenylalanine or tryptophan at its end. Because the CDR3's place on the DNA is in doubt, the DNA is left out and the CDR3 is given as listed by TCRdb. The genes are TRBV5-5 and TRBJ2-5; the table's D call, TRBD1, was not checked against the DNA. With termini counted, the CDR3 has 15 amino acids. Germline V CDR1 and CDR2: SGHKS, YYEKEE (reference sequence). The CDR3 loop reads CASSLGQGDGYTFGS.

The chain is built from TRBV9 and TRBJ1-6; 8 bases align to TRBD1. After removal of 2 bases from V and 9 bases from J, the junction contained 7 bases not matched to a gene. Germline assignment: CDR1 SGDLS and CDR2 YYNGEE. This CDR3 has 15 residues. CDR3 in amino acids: CASSVTGEASSPLHF. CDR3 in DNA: TGTGCCAGCAGCGTGACAGGGGAAGCTAGTTCACCCCTCCACTTT.

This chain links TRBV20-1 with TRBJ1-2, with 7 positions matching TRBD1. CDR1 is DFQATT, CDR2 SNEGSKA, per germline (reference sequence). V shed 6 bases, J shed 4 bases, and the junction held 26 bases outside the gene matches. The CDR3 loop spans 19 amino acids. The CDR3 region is CSAAGQPIRVWRKSYGYTF. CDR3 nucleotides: TGCAGTGCGGCGGGACAGCCGATCAGGGTGTGGAGGAAGAGCTATGGCTACACCTTC.

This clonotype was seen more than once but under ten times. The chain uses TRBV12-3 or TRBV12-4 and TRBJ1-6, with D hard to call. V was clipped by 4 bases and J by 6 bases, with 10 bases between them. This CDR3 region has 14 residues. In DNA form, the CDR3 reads TGTGCCAGCAGTTCCCGACGGATTAATTCACCCCTCCACTTT. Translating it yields CASSSRRINSPLHF.

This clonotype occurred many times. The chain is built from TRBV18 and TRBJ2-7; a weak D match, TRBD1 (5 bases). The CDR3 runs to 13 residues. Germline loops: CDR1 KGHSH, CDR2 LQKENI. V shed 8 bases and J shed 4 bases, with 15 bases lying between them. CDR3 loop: CASSPRTSYEQYF. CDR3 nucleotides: TGTGCCAGCAGCCCGCGGACATCTTACGAGCAGTACTTC.

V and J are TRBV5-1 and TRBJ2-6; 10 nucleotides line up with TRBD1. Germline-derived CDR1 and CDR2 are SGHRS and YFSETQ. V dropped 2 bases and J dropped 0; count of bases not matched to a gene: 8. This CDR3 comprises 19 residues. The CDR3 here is CASSFIPGQGSSGANVLTF. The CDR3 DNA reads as TGCGCCAGCAGCTTTATCCCGGGACAGGGGTCCTCTGGGGCCAACGTCCTGACTTTC.